This T cell receptor beta chain was obtained from a study of Ad26.COV2.S vaccination and SARS-CoV-2 variants. Study-level background: In the study, Ad26.COV2.S was injected intramuscularly once, or twice 56 days apart.

TCRdb keeps only in-frame clones here, not all; method: immunoSEQ multiplex PCR. The sample lists approximately 280,000 clones; 87% were seen once. This clone was detected a few times. The target antigen is unknown. This sample's treatment: around 19 received Ad26.COV2.S at low or high dose, single or two shots; 5 received placebo; per-sample allocation not given. After the first vaccine or placebo injection, samples were drawn on day 63. Study results and caveats: Using TCR breadth and depth analyses may have led to underestimated total T cell responses.

This TCR derives from a person between 18 and 60 years old who received the Ad26.COV2.S COVID-19 vaccine or a placebo. The sample consisted of peripheral blood, taken in a trial of Ad26.COV2.S vaccine versus placebo.

The CDR3 loop is CASSGGTSGRNGYEQYF. The CDR3 DNA is TGTGCCAGCAGTGGGGGGACTAGCGGGAGGAACGGCTACGAGCAGTACTTC. The rearrangement joins TRBV6-1 to TRBJ2-7, with 15 positions matching TRBD2. The germline V gene encodes CDR1 MNHNS and CDR2 SASEGT. The J segment lost 3 bases and the V segment lost 4 bases, leaving 7 bases of the junction unmatched. The CDR3 has 17 residues.